In this sample, the clone carrying this T cell receptor (beta chain) turned up a few times. This entry is derived from a study of blood T cell repertoires in COVID-19. For the study at large: PBMCs, B-cell-depleted T cells, or T cells provided the cDNA or gDNA that made up the material.

Measured with immunoSEQ multiplex PCR; TCRdb has only the in-frame clones, and not every one. The data contain roughly 140,000 clones, 88% of them singletons. The CDR3 loop spans 15 amino acids. The germline V and J ends were trimmed by 1 base and 0 bases, with 8 bases remaining between them. Germline loops: CDR1 SGHDT, CDR2 YYEEEE. The chain is built from TRBV5-6 and TRBJ1-5; D remains unclear. This clonotype was obtained from a woman in her 70s with acute or convalescent COVID-19. Sequenced: peripheral blood. The CDR3 DNA sequence: TGTGCCAGCAGCTTGCAAACTTATAGCAATCAGCCCCAGCATTTT. Translation gives CASSLQTYSNQPQHF.